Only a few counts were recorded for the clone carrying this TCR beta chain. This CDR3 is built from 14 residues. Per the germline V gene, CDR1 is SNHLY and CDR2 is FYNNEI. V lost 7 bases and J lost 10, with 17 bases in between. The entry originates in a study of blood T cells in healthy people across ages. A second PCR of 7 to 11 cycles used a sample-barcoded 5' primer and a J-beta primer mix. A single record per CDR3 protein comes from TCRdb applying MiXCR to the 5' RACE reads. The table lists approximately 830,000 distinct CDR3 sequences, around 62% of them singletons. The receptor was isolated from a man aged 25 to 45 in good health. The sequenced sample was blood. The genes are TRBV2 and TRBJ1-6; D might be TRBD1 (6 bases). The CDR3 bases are TGTGCCAGCAAACCGGGGGGGCTAAACTCACCCCTCCACTTT. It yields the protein CASKPGGLNSPLHF.